This T cell receptor beta chain was recorded in a study of blood T cell repertoires in COVID-19. The CDR3 spans 15 residues. Trimming cost V 7 bases and J 4 bases; bases outside gene matches: 6. CDR1 is MDHEN and CDR2 is SYDVKM in the germline V gene. Method: immunoSEQ multiplex PCR; TCRdb's copy keeps in-frame clones and lacks some. The data show approximately 71,000 clones, 88% seen once. The chain carries TRBV28 and TRBJ2-2; 10 bases align to TRBD1. Input material: peripheral blood. The origin of this receptor is a human donor in a cohort sampled during active COVID-19. CDR3 in amino acids: CASIRQGAGTGELFF. The CDR3 DNA reads TGTGCCAGCATCAGACAGGGGGCTGGCACCGGGGAGCTGTTTTTT. Combining the CDR3 with reference TRBV28 and TRBJ2-2 gives the whole variable domain DVKVTQSSRYLVKRTGEKVFLECVQDMDHENMFWYRQDPGLGLRLIYFSYDVKMKEKGDIPEGYSVSREKKERFSLILESASTNQTSMYLCASIRQGAGTGELFFGEGSRLTVL.